Presented here are 17 T cell receptor beta chains from one specimen sequenced in a study of OX40 agonist ivuxolimab in advanced cancers. The method was immunoSEQ multiplex PCR; TCRdb's version includes in-frame clones alone and lacks a portion of them. Of some 50,000 clones in the sample, nearly 80% were seen once. Sample: CD4+ or CD8+ T cells sorted from blood, taken in a trial of the OX40 agonist ivuxolimab. The receptors here all came from an adult with an advanced solid tumor such as melanoma, head and neck, liver or kidney cancer.

For this clone: The same CDR3 is also encoded by other DNA sequences in this sample. The chain recombines TRBV6-5 with TRBJ2-1; the D is unclear. The V end lost 1 base, the J end lost 7 bases, and 5 bases lay between the germline ends. Germline-derived CDR1 and CDR2 are MNHEY and SVGAGI. CDR3 size: 12 residues. The CDR3 reads CASSYLGNEQFF. The CDR3 DNA reads TGTGCCAGCAGTTACTTGGGGAATGAGCAGTTCTTC.

This clone was counted only a few times. This sequence joins TRBV6-5 and TRBJ2-1, with 10 bases matching TRBD1. This CDR3 comprises 16 residues. Germline-derived CDR1 and CDR2 are MNHEY and SVGAGI. The V and J ends lost 0 bases and 4 bases, in that order; junction bases with no gene match: 3. The CDR3 region is CASSYSTGQGYNEQFF. Here the CDR3 DNA reads TGTGCCAGCAGTTACTCTACGGGACAGGGGTACAATGAGCAGTTCTTC.

The chain uses TRBV5-4 and TRBJ1-2; tentative D call: TRBD1 (5 bases). The CDR3 length is 12 residues. Germline CDR1 reads SGHNT; CDR2 reads YYREEE (reference sequence). Trimming cost V 4 bases and J 5 bases, with 9 bases left between them. DNA for the CDR3: TGTGCCAGCAGCGAGGGGCTGTATGGCTACACCTTC. It translates to CASSEGLYGYTF.

The chain recombines TRBV11-2 with TRBJ2-7; no clear D. This CDR3 region has 12 residues. The germline gives CDR1 SGHAT, CDR2 FQNNGV. The ends were cut back, 2 bases at V and 2 bases at J, with 4 bases in the middle. CDR3 amino acids: CASSLSPYEQYF. The CDR3 nucleotides read TGTGCCAGCAGCTTATCTCCCTACGAGCAGTACTTC.

This clone was counted between two and nine times. The chain links TRBV10-3 to TRBJ1-2; 9 bases agree with TRBD1. The CDR3 length is 16 residues. J lost 4 bases, V lost 0 bases, and 6 bases had no gene match. CDR1 is ENHRY, CDR2 SYGVKD, per germline. CDR3 amino acids: CAISESGDRDGYGYTF. The CDR3 nucleotides are TGTGCCATCAGTGAGTCCGGGGACAGGGATGGCTATGGCTACACCTTC.

This chain connects TRBV7-2 to TRBJ1-1; D ambiguous. The CDR3 runs 17 residues. Deletions cut 10 bases from V and 0 bases from J, with 24 bases between. Germline lookup yields CDR1 SGHTA and CDR2 FQGNSA. CDR3 sequence (DNA): TGTGCCACCGCTCGTTCGACACCCACGGGGATGAACACTGAAGCTTTCTTT. Translating it yields CATARSTPTGMNTEAFF.

A few counts support this clone. The chain joins TRBV11-2 to TRBJ2-1; D is uncertain. The CDR3 runs to 14 residues. CDR1 and CDR2 (germline): SGHAT, FQNNGV. V shed 1 base and J shed 0 bases, with 4 bases lying between them. This chain's CDR3 is CASSLGSSYNEQFF. CDR3 nucleotides: TGTGCCAGCAGCTTAGGTAGCTCCTACAATGAGCAGTTCTTC.

This clone turned up a few times. The chain combines TRBV10-1 with TRBJ2-5; 11 bases line up with TRBD1. The CDR3 has 15 residues. V gave up 3 bases and J gave up 3 bases; unmatched junction bases: 3. Germline V gives CDR1 WNHNN, CDR2 SYGVQD (reference sequence). CDR3 nucleotides: TGCGCCAGCAGTGAACCGGGACAGGGGGAAGAGACCCAGTACTTC. The encoded protein is CASSEPGQGEETQYF.

The chain has TRBV11-2 and TRBJ1-1; perhaps TRBD1 as D (5 bases). Between the trimmed V and J ends, which lost 2 bases and 1 base, there was a span of 11 bases. The CDR3 consists of 15 residues. Germline CDR1 and CDR2: SGHAT and FQNNGV. The CDR3, as DNA: TGTGCCAGCAGCTTATCCCTGGGGGAGAACACTGAAGCTTTCTTT. Translation gives CASSLSLGENTEAFF. The variable domain in full, with the rest retrieved from reference TRBV11-2 and TRBJ1-1, is EAGVAQSPRYKIIEKRQSVAFWCNPISGHATLYWYQQILGQGPKLLIQFQNNGVVDDSQLPKDRFSAERLKGVDSTLKIQPAKLEDSAVYLCASSLSLGENTEAFFGQGTRLTVV.

The chain couples TRBV19 to TRBJ2-7; tentative D call: TRBD1 (6 bases). V was pared by 3 bases and J by 3 bases, with 15 bases between. The CDR3 is 15 residues long. Germline-derived CDR1 and CDR2 are LNHDA and SQIVND (reference sequence). The CDR3 sequence: CASSIRPGQDYEQYF. CDR3 nucleotides: TGTGCCAGTAGTATCCGCCCGGGACAAGACTACGAGCAGTACTTC.

This clone was recorded a few times. This chain links TRBV25-1 with TRBJ1-5, with 8 bases that match TRBD1. The junction had 6 bases not matched to a gene; V was cut back by 6 bases and J by 5 bases. Germline-derived CDR1 and CDR2 are MGHDK and SYGVNS. This CDR3 region has 14 residues. CDR3 protein: CASSRTGRDQPQHF. The CDR3 region has the DNA TGTGCCAGCAGCAGGACAGGGCGGGATCAGCCCCAGCATTTT.

The chain links TRBV10-1 to TRBJ2-2, with D maybe TRBD2 (6 bases). In germline, CDR1 is WNHNN, CDR2 SYGVQD (reference sequence). This CDR3 region has 15 residues. V was pared by 7 bases and J by 3 bases, with 15 bases between. The CDR3 region has the DNA TGCGCCAGCACTCGGGGAGGTGTGGACACCGGGGAGCTGTTTTTT. Protein sequence: CASTRGGVDTGELFF.

This clone was seen only a few times. The V call is TRBV4-1, the J call TRBJ1-6; D remains ambiguous. Germline V gene data show CDR1 as MGHRA and CDR2 as YSYEKL. V dropped 1 base and J dropped 9 bases, with 4 bases sitting between them. The CDR3 sequence is 12 residues long. CDR3 residues: CASSQAASPLHF. Here the CDR3 DNA reads TGCGCCAGCAGCCAAGCTGCTTCACCCCTCCACTTT.

J is TRBJ1-2 and V is TRBV30; no clear D gene. V was pared by 8 bases and J by 6 bases, with 16 bases between. CDR1 and CDR2 from the germline V gene are GTSNPN and SVGIG (reference sequence). The CDR3 sequence is 12 residues long. The DNA of the CDR3 is TGTGCCCGCCATGCGGGGATCGATGGCTACACCTTC. Its translation is CARHAGIDGYTF.

The chain links TRBV29-1 to TRBJ2-3; 11 bases are shared with TRBD2. Germline-derived CDR1 and CDR2 are SQVTM and ANQGSEA. After removal of 6 bases from V and 3 bases from J, the junction contained 8 bases not matched to a gene. The CDR3 covers 15 residues. The CDR3 DNA reads as TGCAGCGTGACCGGGACTAGCGGTAAAACAGATACGCAGTATTTT. Translating it yields CSVTGTSGKTDTQYF.

This chain joins TRBV25-1 and TRBJ2-3; weak D call: TRBD1 (6 bases). The germline CDR1 and CDR2 sequences are MGHDK and SYGVNS. Trimming took 8 bases from V and 0 from J, leaving 12 bases between them. The CDR3 has 14 residues. CDR3 protein: CASVGQISTDTQYF. The CDR3, as DNA: TGTGCCAGCGTTGGACAGATAAGCACAGATACGCAGTATTTT.

V usage is TRBV27 and J usage is TRBJ2-3, with a tentative D call TRBD2 (6 bases). Per germline, CDR1 MNHEY and CDR2 SMNVEV (reference sequence). This CDR3 is built from 16 residues. Deletions cut 5 bases from V and 0 bases from J, with 15 bases between. The CDR3 region is CASSPGLQASTDTQYF. The CDR3 DNA is TGTGCCAGCAGTCCAGGACTACAAGCTAGCACAGATACGCAGTATTTT.